The clone carrying this TCR beta chain occurred many times. Antigen specificity is unknown. These data are taken from a study of T cells in Graves' hyperthyroidism and ophthalmopathy. Whole-study results and caveats: Using 13 V-J features, a model discriminated ophthalmopathy from stable hyperthyroidism.

RNA transcripts gave rise to amplified TCR beta CDR3 regions. HTBI primers drove first-round RT-PCR of the TCR CDR3. TCRdb re-analysed the multiplex PCR reads in MiXCR, keeping a single row per CDR3 protein. The table has 150,000 to 200,000 distinct CDR3 sequences, around 15% seen once. The clonotype comes from a woman in her forties or fifties with Graves' hyperthyroidism. Sequenced: blood.

In DNA form, the CDR3 reads TGTGCCAGCAGCTTAAGGCGGACAGCCACGAACACCGGGGAGCTGTTTTTT. Translated, it gives CASSLRRTATNTGELFF. V usage is TRBV11-3 and J usage is TRBJ2-2; D possibly corresponds to TRBD1 (6 bases). The V and J ends lost 2 bases and 0 bases respectively, with 13 bases between them. The CDR3 runs to 17 residues. Germline CDR1 reads SGHNT; CDR2 reads YENEEA.